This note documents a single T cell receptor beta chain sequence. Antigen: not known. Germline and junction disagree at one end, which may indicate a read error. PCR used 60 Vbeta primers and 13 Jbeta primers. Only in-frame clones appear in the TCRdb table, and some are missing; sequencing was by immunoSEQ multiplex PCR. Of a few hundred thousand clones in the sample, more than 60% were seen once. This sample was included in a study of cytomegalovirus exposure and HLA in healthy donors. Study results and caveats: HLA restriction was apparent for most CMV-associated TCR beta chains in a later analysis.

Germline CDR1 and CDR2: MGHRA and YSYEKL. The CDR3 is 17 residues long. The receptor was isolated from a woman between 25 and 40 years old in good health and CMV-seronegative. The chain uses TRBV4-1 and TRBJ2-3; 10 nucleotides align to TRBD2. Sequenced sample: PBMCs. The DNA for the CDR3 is TGCGTCAGCAGCCCCACCGGACTAGCGGAAAGCACAGATACGCAGTATTTT. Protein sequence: CVSSPTGLAESTDTQYF.